A selection of T cell receptor beta chains follows, all from one sample in a study of cytomegalovirus exposure and HLA in healthy donors. The table came from immunoSEQ multiplex PCR; TCRdb's copy has only in-frame clones and leaves some out. The data contain 90,000 to 120,000 clones, about 74% of them singletons. Sequenced input: PBMCs. These receptor sequences come from a woman in her thirties or forties in good health and CMV-seropositive. Each CDR3 is given with its conserved first and last residue. Each record gives: D gene, V gene, clone size, J gene, CDR3 DNA, CDR3 protein. A D gene is named only where the DNA matches it firmly. Only part of the rows carry a size: once, few, many, or a class if the clone is expanded.

>.|TRBV19|once|TRBJ1-5
TGTGCCAGTACCTCGGTTGCCAGCAATCAGCCCCAGCATTTT
CASTSVASNQPQHF
>.|TRBV30|.|TRBJ1-5
TGTGCCTGGGGGAAACAGGGACGACAGCCCCAGCATTTT
CAWGKQGRQPQHF
>.|TRBV4-2|.|TRBJ1-2
TGTGCCAGCAGCCCGATCGGGTATGGCTACACCTTC
CASSPIGYGYTF
>TRBD1|TRBV2|.|TRBJ1-2
TGTGCCAGCAGGACCAAGACAGGGAATGGCTACACCTTC
CASRTKTGNGYTF
>.|TRBV2|.|TRBJ1-2
TGTGCCAGCAGTGAAGCTGGGCAGGGTGATGACTATGGCTACACCTTC
CASSEAGQGDDYGYTF
>TRBD2|TRBV30|.|TRBJ2-1
TGTGCCTGGTCGGGACTAAGCTCCTACAATGAGCAGTTCTTC
CAWSGLSSYNEQFF
>.|TRBV6-5|.|TRBJ1-6
TGTGCCAGCAGTTACTCCCGGGGGGTAGGGTCACCCCTCCACTTT
CASSYSRGVGSPLHF
>.|TRBV6-5|.|TRBJ1-5
TGTGCCAGCAGCAATCAGGTAAACAATCAGCCCCAGCATTTT
CASSNQVNNQPQHF
>.|TRBV7-2|few|TRBJ1-2
TGTGCCAGCAGCTACAACAGGGTAAACTATGGCTACACCTTC
CASSYNRVNYGYTF
>.|TRBV27|.|TRBJ1-5
TGTGCCAGCAGTTTATACACAGGGTTGAATCAGCCCCAGCATTTT
CASSLYTGLNQPQHF
>TRBD1|TRBV5-1|few|TRBJ1-1
TGCGCCAGCAGGCCCTGGGGACAGGGGGACACTGAAGCTTTCTTT
CASRPWGQGDTEAFF
>.|TRBV30|.|TRBJ2-5
TGTGCCTGGAGCCAGGCCGAAGAGACCCAGTACTTC
CAWSQAEETQYF
>TRBD1|TRBV25-1|once|TRBJ2-7
TGTGCCAGCAGTAGGTCTGTAGGGACAGTCTCCTACGAGCAGTACTTC
CASSRSVGTVSYEQYF
>TRBD2|TRBV13|.|TRBJ2-5
TGTGCCAGCAGCTTAGCCGGGACTAGCGGGGGGGAAGAGACCCAGTACTTC
CASSLAGTSGGEETQYF
>TRBD1|TRBV9|.|TRBJ2-1
TGTGCCAGCAGCGTAGGACAGGGGGGATACAATGAGCAGTTCTTC
CASSVGQGGYNEQFF
>.|TRBV29-1|once|TRBJ2-3
TGCAGCGTTGATTACAGGGAATCCACAGATACGCAGTATTTT
CSVDYRESTDTQYF
>.|TRBV19|.|TRBJ2-7
TGTGCCAGTAGTGCGTCCTACGAGCAGTACTTC
CASSASYEQYF
>TRBD2|TRBV5-1|.|TRBJ2-7
TGCGCCAGCAGCTTGGGCTGGGGAGGGGAGCAGTACTTC
CASSLGWGGEQYF
>.|TRBV9|once|TRBJ2-3
TGTGCCAGCAGCGTAAGGCGGCGCACAGATACGCAGTATTTT
CASSVRRRTDTQYF
>.|TRBV6-1|.|TRBJ1-5
TGTGCCAGCAGTGACATTCGGCAGCCCCAGCATTTT
CASSDIRQPQHF
>.|TRBV5-6|.|TRBJ1-4
TGTGCCAGCAGCTTGGCCCCGCGGGGGGCGAGTGAAAAACTGTTTTTT
CASSLAPRGASEKLFF
>TRBD1|TRBV7-9|.|TRBJ1-2
TGTGCCAGCAGCTTCCGGGACAGCTATGGCTACACCTTC
CASSFRDSYGYTF
>.|TRBV5-1|.|TRBJ2-3
TGCGCCAGCAGACAGGGGGGGGGCACAGATACGCAGTATTTT
CASRQGGGTDTQYF
>TRBD1|TRBV6-1|few|TRBJ2-7
TGTGCCAGCAGTGACCGGGACAGGGGAGGCCAGCAGTACTTC
CASSDRDRGGQQYF
>TRBD1|TRBV7-9|.|TRBJ1-2
TGTGCCAGCAGTTCGACAGGGACGCTACATGGCTACACCTTC
CASSSTGTLHGYTF
>.|TRBV6-1|few|TRBJ1-5
TGTGCCAGCATTTCAAGCAATCAGCCCCAGCATTTT
CASISSNQPQHF
>.|TRBV5-4|.|TRBJ1-1
TGTGCCAGCAGCTTGGTAGGGGGTAAGGCTGAAGCTTTCTTT
CASSLVGGKAEAFF
>.|TRBV2|.|TRBJ1-5
TGTGCCAGCAGTGATCCAGAGCGGCCCCAGCATTTT
CASSDPERPQHF
>.|TRBV30|.|TRBJ1-5
TGTGCCTTTAGATCCTCTGGCAATCAGCCCCAGCATTTT
CAFRSSGNQPQHF
>TRBD1|TRBV7-6|.|TRBJ2-5
TGTGCCAGCAGCTTGGGAGCAGGGGGCTATGTGGAGACCCAGTACTTC
CASSLGAGGYVETQYF
>.|TRBV6-5|.|TRBJ1-2
TGTGCCAGCGGCCTGGACAGACAAGTGAGCGGCTACACCTTC
CASGLDRQVSGYTF
>TRBD1|TRBV7-3|once|TRBJ1-6
TGTGCCAGCAGCGCCTCCACAGGGGGCCTTTCACCCCTCCACTTT
CASSASTGGLSPLHF
>.|TRBV4-3|.|TRBJ1-3
TGCGCCAGCAGCCAAGTCTGGGGCGCCTATCCCTCTCTCGGAAACACCATATATTTT
CASSQVWGAYPSLGNTIYF
>TRBD1|TRBV7-8|.|TRBJ2-3
TGTGCCAGCAGCTTGGGACAGGGTAGAAGAGATACGCAGTATTTT
CASSLGQGRRDTQYF
>.|TRBV5-4|.|TRBJ1-1
TGTGCCAGCAGCGCGCGAGACACTGAAGCTTTCTTT
CASSARDTEAFF
>.|TRBV4-3|few|TRBJ1-1
TGCGCCAGCAGCCAAGATGGACAGAGAAACACTGAAGCTTTCTTT
CASSQDGQRNTEAFF
>TRBD1|TRBV7-2|.|TRBJ1-5
TGTGCCAGCAGCCTTGGACAGGACACAGGGGCCCAGCATTTT
CASSLGQDTGAQHF
>.|TRBV7-3|.|TRBJ1-6
TGTGCCAGCAGCTTAACTCCGGGGAATTCACCCCTCCACTTT
CASSLTPGNSPLHF
>TRBD1|TRBV15|.|TRBJ1-2
TGTGCCACCAGCAGGGACAGGAGAGGGGGTAATGGCTACACCTTC
CATSRDRRGGNGYTF
>.|TRBV7-2|.|TRBJ2-5
TGTGCCACCAAAGGAGGGTCGACCCAGTACTTC
CATKGGSTQYF
>.|TRBV11-2|.|TRBJ2-2
TGTGCCAGCAGCTTGAGCGGGGAGCTGTTTTTT
CASSLSGELFF
>.|TRBV19|.|TRBJ1-2
TGTGCCAGTATGGGTTCGGCAGGGGAAACCTTC
CASMGSAGETF
>.|TRBV19|.|TRBJ2-7
TGTGCCAGTAGTATTTCCGGGGTCTCCTACGAGCAGTACTTC
CASSISGVSYEQYF
>TRBD1|TRBV5-6|few|TRBJ2-2
TGTGCCAGCAGAACAGGGGGCGCGGACACCGGGGAGCTGTTTTTT
CASRTGGADTGELFF
>.|TRBV5-4|.|TRBJ2-3
TGTGCCAGCAGCTTGGAGGCACCGGGGGTTACGCAGTATTTT
CASSLEAPGVTQYF
>TRBD1|TRBV5-6|.|TRBJ1-1
TGTGCCAGCAGCGAGACAGGGGCGAACACTGAAGCTTTCTTT
CASSETGANTEAFF
>.|TRBV30|.|TRBJ1-2
TGTGCCTGGAACCGGGGGGGCGGCTATGGCTACACCTTC
CAWNRGGGYGYTF
>TRBD2|TRBV5-4|.|TRBJ2-3
TGTGCCAGCCCCGGACTAGCCATCACAGATACGCAGTATTTT
CASPGLAITDTQYF
>TRBD1|TRBV10-1|.|TRBJ1-1
TGCGCCAGCAGTGCCCAGGGGGACACTGAAGCTTTCTTT
CASSAQGDTEAFF
>.|TRBV13|.|TRBJ1-5
TGTGCCAGCAAGAACTGTGGCAATCAGCCCCAGCATTTT
CASKNCGNQPQHF
>.|TRBV11-3|.|TRBJ1-1
TGTGCCAGCAGCCCCAGGGGTGACACTGAAGCTTTCTTT
CASSPRGDTEAFF
>TRBD1|TRBV9|.|TRBJ1-3
TGTGCCAGCAGCGGCCGAGGACAGGGTCTTTCCTCCTTCTCTGGAAACACCATATATTTT
CASSGRGQGLSSFSGNTIYF
>.|TRBV5-1|.|TRBJ2-2
TGCGCCAGCAGTGGCGCGGGGTACACCGGGGAGCTGTTTTTT
CASSGAGYTGELFF
>.|TRBV2|.|TRBJ1-5
TGTGCCAGCAGTGAGGCAAGGAGTAGCAATCAGCCCCAGCATTTT
CASSEARSSNQPQHF
>.|TRBV7-9|.|TRBJ2-7
TGTGCCAGCAGTCATTTCCCGGGACTGGGACCCTACGAGCAGTACTTC
CASSHFPGLGPYEQYF
>TRBD2|TRBV5-5|.|TRBJ2-3
TGTGCCAGCAGCTTGGGGAGGGGGGGACTAGCGGATACGCAGTATTTT
CASSLGRGGLADTQYF
>.|TRBV6-1|.|TRBJ1-5
TGTGCCAGCAGTGAACCTTTAGGGGCCCGACAGCCCCAGCATTTT
CASSEPLGARQPQHF